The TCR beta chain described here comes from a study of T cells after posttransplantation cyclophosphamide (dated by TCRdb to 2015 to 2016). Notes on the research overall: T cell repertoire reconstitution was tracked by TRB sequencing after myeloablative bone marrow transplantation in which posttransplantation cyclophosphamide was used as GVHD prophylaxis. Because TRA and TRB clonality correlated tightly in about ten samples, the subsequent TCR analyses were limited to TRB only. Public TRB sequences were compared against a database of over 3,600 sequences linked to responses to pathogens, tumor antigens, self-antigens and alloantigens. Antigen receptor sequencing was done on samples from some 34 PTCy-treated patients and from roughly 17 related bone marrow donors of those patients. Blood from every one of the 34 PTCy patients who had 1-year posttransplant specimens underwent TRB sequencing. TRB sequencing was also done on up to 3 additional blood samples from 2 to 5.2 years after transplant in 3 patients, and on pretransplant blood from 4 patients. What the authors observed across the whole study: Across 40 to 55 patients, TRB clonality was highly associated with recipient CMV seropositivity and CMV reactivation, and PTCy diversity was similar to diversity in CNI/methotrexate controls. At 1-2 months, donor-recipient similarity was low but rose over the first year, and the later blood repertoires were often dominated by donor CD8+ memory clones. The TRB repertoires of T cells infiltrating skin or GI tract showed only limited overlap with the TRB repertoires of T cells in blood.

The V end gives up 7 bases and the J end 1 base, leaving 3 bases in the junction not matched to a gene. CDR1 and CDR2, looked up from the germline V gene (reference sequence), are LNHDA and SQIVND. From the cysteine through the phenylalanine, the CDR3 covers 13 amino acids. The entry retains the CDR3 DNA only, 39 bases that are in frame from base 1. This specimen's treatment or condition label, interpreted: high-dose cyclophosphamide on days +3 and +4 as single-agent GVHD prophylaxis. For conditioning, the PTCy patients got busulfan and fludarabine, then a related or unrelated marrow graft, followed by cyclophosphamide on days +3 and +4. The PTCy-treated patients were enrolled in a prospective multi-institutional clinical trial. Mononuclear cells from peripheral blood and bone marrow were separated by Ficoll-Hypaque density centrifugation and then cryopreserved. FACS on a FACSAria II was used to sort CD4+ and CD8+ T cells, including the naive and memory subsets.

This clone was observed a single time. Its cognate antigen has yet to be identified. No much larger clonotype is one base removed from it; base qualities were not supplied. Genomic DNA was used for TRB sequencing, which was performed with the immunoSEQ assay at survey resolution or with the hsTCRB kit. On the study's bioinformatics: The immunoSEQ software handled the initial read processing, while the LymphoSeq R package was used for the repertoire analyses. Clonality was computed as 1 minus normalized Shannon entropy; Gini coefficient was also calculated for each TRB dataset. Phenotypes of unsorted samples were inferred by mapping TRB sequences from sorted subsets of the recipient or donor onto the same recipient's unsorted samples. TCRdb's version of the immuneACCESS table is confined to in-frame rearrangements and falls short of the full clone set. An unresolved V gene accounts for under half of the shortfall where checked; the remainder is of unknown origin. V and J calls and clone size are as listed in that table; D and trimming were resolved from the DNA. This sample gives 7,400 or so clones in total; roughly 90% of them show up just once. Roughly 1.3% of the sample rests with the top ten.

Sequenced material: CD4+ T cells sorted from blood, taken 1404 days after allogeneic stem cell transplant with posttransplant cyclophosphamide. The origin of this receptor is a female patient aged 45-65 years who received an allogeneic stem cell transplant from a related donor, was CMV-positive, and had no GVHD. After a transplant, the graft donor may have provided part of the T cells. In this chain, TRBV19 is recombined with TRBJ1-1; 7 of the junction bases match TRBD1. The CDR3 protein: CASKRQGNTEAFF. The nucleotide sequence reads TGTGCCAGTAAGAGACAGGGGAACACTGAAGCTTTCTTT. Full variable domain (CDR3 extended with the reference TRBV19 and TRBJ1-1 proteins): DGGITQSPKYLFRKEGQNVTLSCEQNLNHDAMYWYRQDPGQGLRLIYYSQIVNDFQKGDIAEGYSVSREKKESFPLTVTSAQKNPTAFYLCASKRQGNTEAFFGQGTRLTVV.